This passage covers 26 T cell receptor beta chains from one sample sequenced in a study of T cells in localized non-small cell lung cancer. Profiling relied on immunoSEQ multiplex PCR, and the TCRdb table lists in-frame clones only, not all of them. The sample consists of about 60,000 clones, roughly 90% of them appearing once. Sequenced material: peripheral blood, taken before any cancer treatment. The source is a woman aged 35 to 69 with stage I lung adenocarcinoma.

The J gene is TRBJ1-5, the V gene TRBV28, with TRBD1 matching over 12 bases. The junction had 5 bases not matched to a gene; V was cut back by 4 bases and J by 7 bases. Germline V CDR1 and CDR2: MDHEN, SYDVKM. This CDR3 comprises 15 residues. CDR3 loop: CASSWGQGAVQPQHF. The CDR3 DNA sequence: TGTGCCAGCAGTTGGGGACAGGGGGCCGTCCAGCCCCAGCATTTT.

The chain couples TRBV7-2 to TRBJ2-1; D might be TRBD1 (5 bases). V gave up 3 bases and J gave up 2 bases, with 11 bases separating them. The CDR3 is 15 amino acids. Germline-derived CDR1 and CDR2 are SGHTA and FQGNSA. This CDR3 is CASSFRAGPYNEQFF. CDR3 DNA: TGTGCCAGCAGCTTTCGTGCAGGGCCCTACAATGAGCAGTTCTTC.

This clone was counted between two and nine times. Other DNA sequences from this sample encode an identical CDR3 as well. This chain joins TRBV27 and TRBJ2-7; D is perhaps TRBD1 (5 bases). V lost 6 bases and J lost 1, with 10 bases in between. The CDR3 is made up of 13 amino acids. Germline CDR1 reads MNHEY; CDR2 reads SMNVEV (reference sequence). In nucleotides, the CDR3 is TGTGCCAGCAGACGGCAGGGATCCTACGAGCAGTACTTC. Translated, it gives CASRRQGSYEQYF.

In this sample, this clone turned up once. CDR3 residues: CASSSRAGLTTSYNEQFF. The DNA for the CDR3 is TGTGCCAGCAGTTCAAGAGCGGGACTCACTACTTCCTACAATGAGCAGTTCTTC. This chain links TRBV28 with TRBJ2-1, with 7 bases matching TRBD2. Losses at the gene ends were 4 bases for V and 1 base for J; bases not matched to a gene: 13. This CDR3 has 18 amino acids. CDR1 is MDHEN, CDR2 SYDVKM, per germline.

CDR3 nucleotides: TGTGCCAGCAGTGCAATTTTTCGGGACAGGGGGCAACGAGACTACGAGCAGTACTTC. Its protein product is CASSAIFRDRGQRDYEQYF. This chain joins TRBV2 and TRBJ2-7; 12 positions match TRBD1. The trim removed 4 bases at V and 3 bases at J, leaving 16 bases unmatched. Germline loops: CDR1 SNHLY, CDR2 FYNNEI. The CDR3 has 19 amino acids.

The V call is TRBV28, the J call TRBJ1-1; no reliable D call. The CDR3 has 13 residues. Germline CDR1 is MDHEN and CDR2 is SYDVKM. V lost 6 bases and J 5 bases, leaving 13 bases between the germline ends. Written as DNA, the CDR3 is TGTGCCAGCAGCCTCGTGGAGGGTACTGAAGCTTTCTTT. This translates into CASSLVEGTEAFF.

The gene calls are TRBV6-6 and TRBJ2-5, with TRBD1 matching 12 bases. The germline V gene has CDR1 MNHNY and CDR2 SVGAGI (reference sequence). The CDR3 is 15 amino acids. With 5 bases clipped from V and 7 bases from J, the junction kept 8 bases outside the gene matches. CDR3 residues: CASSVGTGGLGTQYF. In nucleotides, the CDR3 is TGTGCCAGCAGTGTGGGGACAGGGGGCCTGGGGACCCAGTACTTC.

The chain's CDR3 is CASSVNGGGYTF. The CDR3 DNA reads as TGTGCCAGCAGTGTCAACGGGGGGGGCTACACCTTC. The chain carries TRBV25-1 and TRBJ1-2; weak D call: TRBD1 (5 bases). The CDR3 is 12 amino acids. V was shortened by 4 bases and J by 8 bases, with 11 bases between the two germline ends. In germline, CDR1 is MGHDK, CDR2 SYGVNS.

The V call is TRBV19, the J call TRBJ1-4; D gene unclear. CDR3 length equals 17 residues. Trimming pared 4 bases from V and 0 bases from J, leaving 15 bases between. Germline V gene data show CDR1 as LNHDA and CDR2 as SQIVND (reference sequence). The CDR3 bases are TGTGCCAGTAGTACGCCCTCCGCGGGAACAACTAATGAAAAACTGTTTTTT. Protein: CASSTPSAGTTNEKLFF. Combining the CDR3 with reference TRBV19 and TRBJ1-4 gives the whole variable domain DGGITQSPKYLFRKEGQNVTLSCEQNLNHDAMYWYRQDPGQGLRLIYYSQIVNDFQKGDIAEGYSVSREKKESFPLTVTSAQKNPTAFYLCASSTPSAGTTNEKLFFGSGTQLSVL.

The chain couples TRBV7-9 to TRBJ1-2; 7 bases fit TRBD1. Trimming at V came to 4 bases and at J to 2 bases, leaving 1 base not matched to a gene. Germline-derived CDR1 and CDR2 are SEHNR and FQNEAQ (reference sequence). The CDR3 runs 13 residues. CDR3 bases: TGTGCCAGCAGCTCACAGGGGAACTATGGCTACACCTTC. It encodes CASSSQGNYGYTF.

This clone has only one observation. The rearrangement joins TRBV7-2 to TRBJ1-2; no firm D call. Trimming pared 1 base from V and 7 bases from J, leaving 10 bases between. Germline values: CDR1 SGHTA, CDR2 FQGNSA. This CDR3 has 13 residues. The chain's CDR3 is CASSLEAGVGYTF. For the CDR3, the DNA is TGTGCCAGCAGCTTAGAGGCCGGGGTTGGCTACACCTTC.

The chain is built from TRBV7-7 and TRBJ2-5; TRBD2 is a possible D gene (6 bases). Trimming left V 4 bases short and J 7 bases short, with 13 bases between. The CDR3 is made up of 13 amino acids. Germline lookup yields CDR1 SSHAT and CDR2 FNYEAQ (reference sequence). DNA for the CDR3: TGTGCCAGCAGCTCGGGACTTCGGGGGACCCAGTACTTC. Protein product: CASSSGLRGTQYF. Complete variable domain (other parts from reference TRBV7-7 and TRBJ2-5): GAGVSQSPRYKVTKRGQDVTLRCDPISSHATLYWYQQALGQGPEFLTYFNYEAQPDKSGLPSDRFSAERPEGSISTLTIQRTEQRDSAMYRCASSSGLRGTQYFGPGTRLLVL.

The chain recombines TRBV20-1 with TRBJ2-7; D ambiguous. The CDR3 sequence is 11 residues long. The germline V and J ends were trimmed by 3 bases and 5 bases, with 8 bases remaining between them. Germline assignment: CDR1 DFQATT and CDR2 SNEGSKA (reference sequence). CDR3: CSASTLHEQYF. CDR3 in DNA: TGCAGTGCTAGTACCCTCCACGAGCAGTACTTC.

A few counts support this clone. This chain links TRBV7-9 with TRBJ1-2; 11 nucleotides align to TRBD1. The CDR3 is 13 amino acids. Trimming removed 1 base from V and 10 bases from J; junction bases left unmatched: 2. Per the germline V gene, CDR1 is SEHNR and CDR2 is FQNEAQ (reference sequence). The CDR3 nucleotides are TGTGCCAGCAGCTTAGGAGGACAGGGGGCCTACACCTTC. Its translation: CASSLGGQGAYTF.

The chain is built from TRBV29-1 and TRBJ1-1, with unresolved D. Per germline, CDR1 SQVTM and CDR2 ANQGSEA. Trimming took off 5 bases at V and 1 base at J, with 11 bases between the two ends. The CDR3 covers 13 residues. In DNA, the CDR3 is TGCAGCGTTACAGTGATGGGGAACACTGAAGCTTTCTTT. Its translation is CSVTVMGNTEAFF.

This clone was counted a single time. The chain recombines TRBV5-1 with TRBJ2-5; 7 bases fit TRBD2. Germline loops: CDR1 SGHRS, CDR2 YFSETQ. The CDR3 totals 13 residues. Trimming cost V 1 base and J 5 bases; bases outside gene matches: 2. Here the CDR3 DNA reads TGCGCCAGCAGCTTGAGCGGGATCGAGACCCAGTACTTC. It is translated as CASSLSGIETQYF.

The chain employs TRBV5-8 and TRBJ1-2; 7 nucleotides line up with TRBD1. The CDR3 runs to 16 residues. V shed 3 bases and J 4 bases; nucleotides not matched to a gene: 12. Per germline, CDR1 SGHTS and CDR2 YDEGEE. CDR3 sequence: CASSSYQGGSLYGYTF. The CDR3 nucleotides are TGTGCCAGCAGCTCCTACCAGGGGGGCAGTCTCTATGGCTACACCTTC.

V gene TRBV5-1 combines with J gene TRBJ2-2, with 7 bases identical to TRBD1. Per germline, CDR1 SGHRS and CDR2 YFSETQ. The CDR3 extends over 15 amino acids. Germline trimming cut 3 bases from V and 8 bases from J; bases unmatched to any gene: 10. As DNA, the CDR3 is TGCGCCAGCAGCTCGCTGGACAGGCGGTCTGGGGAGCTGTTTTTT. This encodes CASSSLDRRSGELFF.

The chain uses TRBV18 and TRBJ1-1; TRBD1 matches 9 bases. Looked up from germline, CDR1 is KGHSH and CDR2 is LQKENI. The ends lost 5 bases at V and 5 bases at J; junction bases unmatched: 15. The CDR3 loop spans 17 amino acids. The CDR3 sequence: CASSSYRDRVTETEAFF. In nucleotides, the CDR3 is TGTGCCAGCTCATCATACCGGGACAGGGTTACGGAGACTGAAGCTTTCTTT. The whole variable domain, filled in from reference TRBV18 and TRBJ1-1, reads NAGVMQNPRHLVRRRGQEARLRCSPMKGHSHVYWYRQLPEEGLKFMVYLQKENIIDESGMPKERFSAEFPKEGPSILRIQQVVRGDSAAYFCASSSYRDRVTETEAFFGQGTRLTVV.

This clone was counted between two and nine times. The V and J genes are TRBV30 and TRBJ1-5; a possible D gene is TRBD1 (5 bases). Germline CDR1 GTSNPN, CDR2 SVGIG (reference sequence). V lost 3 bases and J 0 bases, leaving 12 bases between the germline ends. CDR3 length: 15 residues. The CDR3 coding sequence is TGTGCCTGGAGCCTTGTCAGGGATAGCAATCAGCCCCAGCATTTT. Translating gives CAWSLVRDSNQPQHF.

This CDR3 reads CASSPEGNWNYGYTF. The CDR3 DNA follows: TGTGCCAGCTCCCCTGAGGGGAATTGGAACTATGGCTACACCTTC. This chain links TRBV7-8 with TRBJ1-2; a possible D gene is TRBD1 (5 bases). This CDR3 is 15 amino acids long. The V gene's germline CDR1 is SGHVS and CDR2 FQNEAQ. V lost 8 bases and J lost 2, with 18 bases in between. Full variable domain (rest looked up from reference TRBV7-8 and TRBJ1-2): GAGVSQSPRYKVAKRGQDVALRCDPISGHVSLFWYQQALGQGPEFLTYFQNEAQLDKSGLPSDRFFAERPEGSVSTLKIQRTQQEDSAVYLCASSPEGNWNYGYTFGSGTRLTVV.

This clone was recorded once. The chain couples TRBV11-2 to TRBJ2-1; D possibly matches TRBD1 or TRBD2 (6 bases each). CDR3 length: 15 residues. V gave up 5 bases and J gave up 5 bases, with 16 bases separating them. Germline loops: CDR1 SGHAT, CDR2 FQNNGV. The CDR3 bases are TGTGCCAGCAGCAGGGGGGCAGGGGATAACAATGAGCAGTTCTTC. Protein sequence: CASSRGAGDNNEQFF. Supplemented by reference TRBV11-2 and TRBJ2-1, the full variable domain reads EAGVAQSPRYKIIEKRQSVAFWCNPISGHATLYWYQQILGQGPKLLIQFQNNGVVDDSQLPKDRFSAERLKGVDSTLKIQPAKLEDSAVYLCASSRGAGDNNEQFFGPGTRLTVL.

The rearrangement uses TRBV5-8 and TRBJ2-1; perhaps TRBD2 as D (6 bases). The CDR3 is made up of 15 amino acids. From germline, CDR1 is SGHTS and CDR2 YDEGEE. Trimming took 0 bases from V and 1 from J, leaving 8 bases between them. This chain's CDR3 is CASSLGLASYNEQFF. The CDR3 nucleotides are TGTGCCAGCAGCTTGGGGCTAGCGTCCTACAATGAGCAGTTCTTC. The entire variable domain, with the rest obtained from reference TRBV5-8 and TRBJ2-1, is as follows: EAGVTQSPTHLIKTRGQQATLRCSPISGHTSVYWYQQALGLGLQFLLWYDEGEERNRGNFPPRFSGRQFPNYSSELNVNALELEDSALYLCASSLGLASYNEQFFGPGTRLTVL.

This clone was counted between two and nine times. The gene calls are TRBV5-1 and TRBJ1-4; D unresolved. With 0 bases removed from V and 8 bases from J, the gap between germline ends came to 14 bases. The CDR3 has 15 amino acids. Germline CDR1 SGHRS, CDR2 YFSETQ. This CDR3 reads CASSLDGVPPEKLFF. CDR3 DNA: TGCGCCAGCAGCTTGGACGGAGTACCCCCCGAAAAACTGTTTTTT.

The chain recombines TRBV6-5 with TRBJ1-2; D unresolved. The CDR3 sequence is 12 residues long. Looked up from germline, CDR1 is MNHEY and CDR2 is SVGAGI. The V gene lost 2 bases and the J gene lost 5 bases, with 6 bases spanning the gap. The CDR3 nucleotides are TGTGCCAGCAGTTACAATGGGTATGGCTACACCTTC. Translating gives CASSYNGYGYTF.

V is TRBV30 and J is TRBJ2-1, with D unclear. V was trimmed by 0 bases and J by 5 bases, leaving 5 bases between them. The CDR3 consists of 12 residues. The germline CDR1 and CDR2 sequences are GTSNPN and SVGIG (reference sequence). In nucleotides, the CDR3 is TGTGCCTGGAGTGTACGCAACAATGAGCAGTTCTTC. It encodes CAWSVRNNEQFF.